These 30 T cell receptor beta chains came from one sample sequenced in a study of blood T cell repertoires in COVID-19. Libraries were prepared by immunoSEQ multiplex PCR; TCRdb keeps only in-frame clonotypes and omits some of them. The repertoire holds roughly 220,000 clones, with around 80% as singletons. The material sequenced was peripheral blood. All receptors come from a woman in her 70s with acute or convalescent COVID-19.

This rearrangement joins TRBV18 to TRBJ2-5, with D possibly matching TRBD2 (5 bases). The V end was cut by 4 bases, the J end by 3 bases, with 12 bases between. Germline assignment: CDR1 KGHSH and CDR2 LQKENI. This CDR3 contains 14 residues. The CDR3 spells CASSRRVGEETQYF. In DNA, the CDR3 is TGTGCCAGCTCACGACGGGTCGGGGAAGAGACCCAGTACTTC.

This chain links TRBV18 with TRBJ2-2; unclear D gene. Trimming cost V 4 bases and J 2 bases, with 20 bases left between them. Germline assignment: CDR1 KGHSH and CDR2 LQKENI. The CDR3 has 18 amino acids. The CDR3 sequence is CASSRTRLAAPNTGELFF. The CDR3 bases are TGTGCCAGCTCACGAACGCGCTTGGCGGCTCCCAACACCGGGGAGCTGTTTTTT. Filled out from reference TRBV18 and TRBJ2-2, the complete variable domain reads NAGVMQNPRHLVRRRGQEARLRCSPMKGHSHVYWYRQLPEEGLKFMVYLQKENIIDESGMPKERFSAEFPKEGPSILRIQQVVRGDSAAYFCASSRTRLAAPNTGELFFGEGSRLTVL.

The gene calls are TRBV25-1 and TRBJ1-2, with 8 bases matching TRBD1. The V gene end was trimmed by 4 bases and the J gene end by 5 bases; junction bases not matched to a gene: 9. The CDR3 consists of 15 residues. Germline loops: CDR1 MGHDK, CDR2 SYGVNS. The DNA for the CDR3 is TGTGCCAGCAGTGGCGGGGACAGGTCAGGGTATGGCTACACCTTC. Amino acids: CASSGGDRSGYGYTF.

This chain links TRBV24-1 with TRBJ2-7; a weak D match, TRBD2 (7 bases). This CDR3 is 16 amino acids long. V was trimmed by 5 bases and J by 4 bases, leaving 20 bases between them. Germline values: CDR1 KGHDR, CDR2 SFDVKD. This CDR3 is CATSVGGGGSLYEQYF. CDR3 DNA sequence: TGTGCCACCAGTGTGGGGGGCGGGGGATCCCTGTACGAGCAGTACTTC.

To note about this clone: The sample holds other DNA sequences that translate to the same CDR3. The V call is TRBV3-1 (or the pseudogene TRBV3-2), the J call TRBJ2-7; D remains unclear. Per the germline V gene, CDR1 is LGHDT and CDR2 is YNNKEL (reference sequence). The CDR3 is made up of 13 amino acids. Trimming left V 4 bases short and J 4 bases short, with 11 bases between. CDR3 region: CASSPSGVYEQYF. CDR3 bases: TGTGCCAGCAGCCCTTCTGGAGTATACGAGCAGTACTTC.

The genes are TRBV2 and TRBJ2-5, with 8 positions matching TRBD1. Germline V gene data show CDR1 as SNHLY and CDR2 as FYNNEI. The J segment lost 2 bases and the V segment lost 6 bases, leaving 5 bases of the junction unmatched. This CDR3 region has 14 residues. CDR3 in DNA: TGTGCCAGCAGCATGGACAGGGCACAAGAGACCCAGTACTTC. Residues: CASSMDRAQETQYF.

CDR3: CASSYQPDMNTEAFF. The CDR3 DNA reads TGTGCCAGCAGTTACCAGCCCGACATGAACACTGAAGCTTTCTTT. This chain connects TRBV6-5 to TRBJ1-1, with D uncertain. The CDR3 length is 15 residues. CDR1 and CDR2 from the germline V gene are MNHEY and SVGAGI. V was clipped by 2 bases and J by 0 bases, with 10 bases between them.

This clone was picked up a small number of times. This chain links TRBV10-3 with TRBJ2-6; no definite D call. Deletions cut 3 bases from V and 1 base from J, with 7 bases between. The CDR3 runs to 15 residues. Looked up from germline, CDR1 is ENHRY and CDR2 is SYGVKD. CDR3 nucleotides: TGTGCCATCAGTGAATCCGGGTCTGGGGCCAACGTCCTGACTTTC. This encodes CAISESGSGANVLTF.

J is TRBJ2-3 and V is TRBV5-1; the match to TRBD2 covers 16 bases. This CDR3 contains 16 residues. The germline V gene encodes CDR1 SGHRS and CDR2 YFSETQ. V was pared by 4 bases and J by 4 bases, with 3 bases of the junction left unmatched. The CDR3 DNA reads as TGCGCCAGCAGCCCGGGACTAGCGGGAGGGCCAGATACGCAGTATTTT. Translated, it gives CASSPGLAGGPDTQYF.

The chain is built from TRBV10-1 and TRBJ1-1; D is uncertain. The CDR3 has 13 amino acids. Trimming pared 2 bases from V and 1 base from J, leaving 5 bases between. Germline V lookup: CDR1 WNHNN, CDR2 SYGVQD (reference sequence). This chain's CDR3 is CASSENQNTEAFF. For the CDR3, the DNA is TGCGCCAGCAGTGAGAATCAGAACACTGAAGCTTTCTTT.

A single count supports this clone. CDR3 DNA sequence: TGTGCCAGCTCACAGGCGGTCTCCTACGAGCAGTACTTC. Translation: CASSQAVSYEQYF. This chain joins TRBV18 and TRBJ2-7; D is uncertain. V gave up 4 bases and J gave up 0 bases, with 7 bases separating them. This CDR3 comprises 13 residues. Germline CDR1 is KGHSH and CDR2 is LQKENI.

This rearrangement joins TRBV15 to TRBJ2-5, with 7 bases matching TRBD1. The CDR3 has 15 residues. CDR1 and CDR2 (germline): LNHNV, YYDKDF (reference sequence). Trimming cost V 1 base and J 1 base; bases outside gene matches: 3. This chain's CDR3 is CATSRAGQAQETQYF. In DNA form, the CDR3 reads TGTGCCACCAGCAGAGCCGGACAGGCCCAAGAGACCCAGTACTTC.

This chain connects TRBV19 to TRBJ1-2, with 8 positions matching TRBD1. The V gene end was trimmed by 3 bases and the J gene end by 7 bases; junction bases not matched to a gene: 4. Germline assignment: CDR1 LNHDA and CDR2 SQIVND (reference sequence). The CDR3 is 13 residues long. For the CDR3, the DNA is TGTGCCAGTAGTATGGGACAGGAGGGTGGCTACACCTTC. It encodes CASSMGQEGGYTF.

The chain links TRBV7-2 to TRBJ2-7; D might be TRBD2 (6 bases). The CDR3 sequence is 15 residues long. Trimming took off 0 bases at V and 0 bases at J, with 9 bases between the two ends. Germline V gene data show CDR1 as SGHTA and CDR2 as FQGNSA. The CDR3 DNA reads as TGTGCCAGCAGCTTAGCGCTAGCGCTCTCCTACGAGCAGTACTTC. This gives the protein CASSLALALSYEQYF. The entire variable domain, with the rest obtained from reference TRBV7-2 and TRBJ2-7, is as follows: GAGVSQSPSNKVTEKGKDVELRCDPISGHTALYWYRQSLGQGLEFLIYFQGNSAPDKSGLPSDRFSAERTGGSVSTLTIQRTQQEDSAVYLCASSLALALSYEQYFGPGTRLTVT.

V is TRBV28 and J is TRBJ2-1; TRBD2 aligns across 10 bases. The J segment lost 4 bases and the V segment lost 8 bases, leaving 2 bases of the junction unmatched. Germline CDR1 is MDHEN and CDR2 is SYDVKM. The CDR3 has 13 residues. The DNA of the CDR3 is TGTGCCAGCGCACTAGCGGGATACAATGAGCAGTTCTTC. It yields the protein CASALAGYNEQFF.

This chain joins TRBV28 and TRBJ2-3; D ambiguous. The CDR3 covers 12 residues. V dropped 6 bases and J dropped 7 bases, with 11 bases sitting between them. Looked up from germline, CDR1 is MDHEN and CDR2 is SYDVKM. The chain's CDR3 is CASRSPMYTQYF. CDR3 coding DNA: TGTGCCAGCAGATCCCCCATGTATACGCAGTATTTT. Using reference TRBV28 and TRBJ2-3 for the parts outside the CDR3, the full variable domain is DVKVTQSSRYLVKRTGEKVFLECVQDMDHENMFWYRQDPGLGLRLIYFSYDVKMKEKGDIPEGYSVSREKKERFSLILESASTNQTSMYLCASRSPMYTQYFGPGTRLTVL.

V gene TRBV5-8 combines with J gene TRBJ1-1; D is unclear. The V and J ends lost 0 bases and 7 bases respectively, with 13 bases between them. Germline V gene lookup returns CDR1 SGHTS and CDR2 YDEGEE. The CDR3 runs to 14 residues. DNA of the CDR3: TGTGCCAGCAGCTTGGGAGCAACTACGGATGAAGCTTTCTTT. Protein: CASSLGATTDEAFF.

The gene calls are TRBV19 and TRBJ1-1, with TRBD1 as a possible D gene (6 bases). This CDR3 comprises 14 residues. The V end lost 7 bases, the J end lost 1 base, and 13 bases lay between the germline ends. Looked up from germline, CDR1 is LNHDA and CDR2 is SQIVND (reference sequence). CDR3: CASTNHRENTEAFF. The CDR3 bases are TGTGCCAGTACCAACCACAGGGAGAACACTGAAGCTTTCTTT. The entire variable domain, with the rest obtained from reference TRBV19 and TRBJ1-1, is as follows: DGGITQSPKYLFRKEGQNVTLSCEQNLNHDAMYWYRQDPGQGLRLIYYSQIVNDFQKGDIAEGYSVSREKKESFPLTVTSAQKNPTAFYLCASTNHRENTEAFFGQGTRLTVV.

The chain recombines TRBV18 with TRBJ2-5, with 8 bases that match TRBD2. The CDR3 extends over 15 amino acids. Germline CDR1 and CDR2: KGHSH and LQKENI. V shed 2 bases, J shed 2 bases, and the junction held 4 bases outside the gene matches. The CDR3 coding sequence is TGTGCCAGCTCACCAGCGGGAGGTGTTCAAGAGACCCAGTACTTC. It yields the protein CASSPAGGVQETQYF.

This clone was observed a single time. The chain has TRBV2 and TRBJ2-7; weak D call: TRBD2 (6 bases). Germline CDR1 reads SNHLY; CDR2 reads FYNNEI. The CDR3 is 18 residues long. V lost 0 bases, J lost 5 bases, and 23 bases lay in between. Here the CDR3 DNA reads TGTGCCAGCAGTGAAGCGCCTGAGAACCGGGACTCCTCAGACGAGCAGTACTTC. Translated, it gives CASSEAPENRDSSDEQYF.

The V and J genes are TRBV3-1 (or the pseudogene TRBV3-2) and TRBJ2-7; D gene ambiguous. Trimming stripped 4 bases from V and 5 bases from J, with 9 bases between. Germline CDR1 and CDR2: LGHDT and YNNKEL (reference sequence). The CDR3 is 12 amino acids. The CDR3 DNA is TGTGCCAGCAGCCCCCGGCGGCACGAGCAGTACTTC. Translation gives CASSPRRHEQYF.

There are a few counts of this clone. The chain couples TRBV27 to TRBJ2-6, with D unresolved. Germline CDR1 reads MNHEY; CDR2 reads SMNVEV (reference sequence). V lost 0 bases to trimming and J lost 2 bases, with 2 bases between them. The CDR3 length is 14 residues. The CDR3 sequence: CASSLSTGANVLTF. The CDR3 nucleotides are TGTGCCAGCAGTTTATCCACTGGGGCCAACGTCCTGACTTTC.

CDR3 sequence (DNA): TGTGCCAGCAGCTTAGTCTCACCGGGGGGCGAGCAGTACTTC. It yields the protein CASSLVSPGGEQYF. V and J are TRBV11-2 and TRBJ2-7, with 7 bases matching TRBD2. The CDR3 is 14 amino acids. Unmatched junction bases numbered 6, after V lost 1 base and J lost 6 bases. CDR1 and CDR2 from the germline V gene are SGHAT and FQNNGV.

This chain uses TRBV29-1 with TRBJ1-1; D remains ambiguous. Trimming took off 3 bases at V and 1 base at J, with 9 bases between the two ends. CDR1 is SQVTM and CDR2 is ANQGSEA in the germline V gene. The CDR3 loop spans 13 amino acids. CDR3 sequence reads: CSVDRVPNTEAFF. In DNA form, the CDR3 reads TGCAGCGTTGACCGGGTCCCGAACACTGAAGCTTTCTTT.

This clone was seen a single time. The rearrangement joins TRBV4-1 to TRBJ2-2; D is unresolved. Per germline, CDR1 MGHRA and CDR2 YSYEKL. This CDR3 comprises 16 residues. V lost 3 bases and J 3 bases, leaving 14 bases between the germline ends. The CDR3 sequence: CASSHPTLHDTGELFF. The CDR3 nucleotides are TGCGCCAGCAGCCACCCGACTCTTCATGACACCGGGGAGCTGTTTTTT.

V gene TRBV14 combines with J gene TRBJ2-1, with TRBD2 matching 13 bases. The CDR3 spans 16 residues. V lost 5 bases, J lost 7 bases, and 8 bases stayed unmatched. The germline V gene has CDR1 SGHDN and CDR2 FVKESK. CDR3 amino acids: CASSSRLAGGGNEQFF. DNA for the CDR3: TGTGCCAGCAGCTCCCGACTAGCGGGAGGCGGTAATGAGCAGTTCTTC.

In its sample, this clone was seen a few times. J is TRBJ2-1 and V is TRBV14; D is uncertain. From germline, CDR1 is SGHDN and CDR2 FVKESK. The CDR3 is 12 residues long. Trimming removed 6 bases at V and 6 bases at J, with 9 bases between. The CDR3 bases are TGTGCCAGCAGTGACAACAGCAATGAGCAGTTCTTC. Its protein is CASSDNSNEQFF. The variable domain in full, with the rest retrieved from reference TRBV14 and TRBJ2-1, is EAGVTQFPSHSVIEKGQTVTLRCDPISGHDNLYWYRRVMGKEIKFLLHFVKESKQDESGMPNNRFLAERTGGTYSTLKVQPAELEDSGVYFCASSDNSNEQFFGPGTRLTVL.

This chain uses TRBV7-2 with TRBJ1-5; D remains unclear. This CDR3 spans 13 amino acids. CDR1 SGHTA and CDR2 FQGNSA come from the germline V gene. Trimming cost V 4 bases and J 5 bases, with 9 bases left between them. CDR3: CASSSLFDQPQHF. CDR3 DNA: TGTGCCAGCAGCTCCCTCTTTGATCAGCCCCAGCATTTT.

J is TRBJ2-3 and V is TRBV10-3; TRBD2 matches 10 bases. V dropped 3 bases and J dropped 2; count of bases not matched to a gene: 5. CDR3 length: 16 residues. From germline, CDR1 is ENHRY and CDR2 SYGVKD. The CDR3 sequence: CAISEGTSGITDTQYF. Written as DNA, the CDR3 is TGTGCCATCAGTGAAGGAACTAGCGGGATCACAGATACGCAGTATTTT.

This sequence joins TRBV24-1 and TRBJ2-1; TRBD1 aligns across 7 bases. After removal of 4 bases from V and 8 bases from J, the junction contained 4 bases not matched to a gene. CDR1 is KGHDR and CDR2 is SFDVKD in the germline V gene. CDR3 length: 13 amino acids. The CDR3 spells CATSEGGRDEQFF. The CDR3 region has the DNA TGTGCCACCAGTGAAGGGGGCCGCGATGAGCAGTTCTTC.